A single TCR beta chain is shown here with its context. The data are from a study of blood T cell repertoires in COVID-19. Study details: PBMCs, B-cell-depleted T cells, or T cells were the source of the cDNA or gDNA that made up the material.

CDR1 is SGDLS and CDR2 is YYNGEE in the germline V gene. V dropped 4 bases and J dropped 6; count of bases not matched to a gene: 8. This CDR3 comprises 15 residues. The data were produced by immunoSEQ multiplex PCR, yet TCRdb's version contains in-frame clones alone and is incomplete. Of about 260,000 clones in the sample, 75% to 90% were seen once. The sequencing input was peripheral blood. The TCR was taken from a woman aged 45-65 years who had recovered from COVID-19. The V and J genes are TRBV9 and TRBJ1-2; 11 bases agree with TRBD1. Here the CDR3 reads CASSSDRGRENGYTF. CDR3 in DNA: TGTGCCAGCAGCTCGGACAGGGGGCGAGAAAATGGCTACACCTTC.